This TCR beta chain is from a study of neurological immune-mediated disorders. Study-wide results and caveats: Levels of TCR clonal expansion peaked in HTLV-1-associated myelopathy and reached their lowest in multiple sclerosis, under those of healthy controls.

The cDNA was generated through 5'RACE incorporating 10-nucleotide random UMIs. Each CDR3 protein gets one entry after TCRdb re-called the 5' RACE reads with MiXCR. The sample consists of 55,000 to 65,000 distinct CDR3 sequences, about 10% of them appearing once. The time point here: longitudinal time-point 1 (baseline). Preparation of the unsorted libraries drew on 2 million PBMCs stored at -80 C. The CDR3 extends over 15 amino acids. The V end was cut by 1 base, the J end by 4 bases, with 10 bases between. The germline CDR1 and CDR2 sequences are SEHNR and FQNEAQ (reference sequence). The table lists this clonotype with a few counts. The antigen remains undetermined.

This TCR was sampled from a male donor with HTLV-1-associated myelopathy (HAM/TSP). Sequenced sample: PBMCs. V gene TRBV7-9 combines with J gene TRBJ1-4; D is undetermined. Here the CDR3 DNA reads TGTGCCAGCAGCTTAGTGGCAGGCGTTAATGAAAAACTGTTTTTT. It specifies CASSLVAGVNEKLFF.